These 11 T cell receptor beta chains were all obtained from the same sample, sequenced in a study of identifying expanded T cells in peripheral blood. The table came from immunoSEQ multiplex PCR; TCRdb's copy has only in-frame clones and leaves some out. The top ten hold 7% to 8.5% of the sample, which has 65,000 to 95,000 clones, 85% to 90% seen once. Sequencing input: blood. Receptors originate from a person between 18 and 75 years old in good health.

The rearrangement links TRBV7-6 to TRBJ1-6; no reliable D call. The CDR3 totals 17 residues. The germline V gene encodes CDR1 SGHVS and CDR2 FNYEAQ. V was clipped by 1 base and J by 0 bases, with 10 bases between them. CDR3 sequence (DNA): TGTGCCAGCAGCTTAGGGGTTGGTGGCTCCTATAATTCACCCCTCCACTTT. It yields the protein CASSLGVGGSYNSPLHF.

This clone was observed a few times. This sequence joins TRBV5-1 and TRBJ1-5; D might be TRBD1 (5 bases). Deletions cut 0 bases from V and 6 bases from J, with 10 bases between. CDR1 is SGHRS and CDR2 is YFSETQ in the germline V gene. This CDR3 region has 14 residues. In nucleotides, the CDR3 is TGCGCCAGCAGCTTGGGCTGGGACGGTCAGCCCCAGCATTTT. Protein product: CASSLGWDGQPQHF.

CDR3 in DNA: TGTGCCATCAGTGATCTACCAGTGAACACTGAAGCTTTCTTT. Translating gives CAISDLPVNTEAFF. The rearrangement links TRBV10-3 to TRBJ1-1; the D is unclear. V lost 3 bases to trimming and J lost 0 bases, with 8 bases between them. CDR1 and CDR2 from the germline V gene are ENHRY and SYGVKD. The CDR3 runs to 14 residues.

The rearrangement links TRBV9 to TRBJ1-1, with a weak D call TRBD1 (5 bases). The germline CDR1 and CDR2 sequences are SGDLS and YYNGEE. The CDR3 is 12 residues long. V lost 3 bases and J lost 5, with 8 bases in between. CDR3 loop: CASSGGGTEAFF. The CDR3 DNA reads TGTGCCAGCAGCGGTGGGGGGACTGAAGCTTTCTTT.

The CDR3 spells CASSQNRGDQPQHF. Here the CDR3 DNA reads TGTGCCAGCAGCCAGAACCGAGGTGATCAGCCCCAGCATTTT. The rearrangement uses TRBV6-6 and TRBJ1-5; D not certain. This CDR3 has 14 residues. CDR1 and CDR2 (germline): MNHNY, SVGAGI (reference sequence). Deletions cut 6 bases from V and 5 bases from J, with 14 bases between.

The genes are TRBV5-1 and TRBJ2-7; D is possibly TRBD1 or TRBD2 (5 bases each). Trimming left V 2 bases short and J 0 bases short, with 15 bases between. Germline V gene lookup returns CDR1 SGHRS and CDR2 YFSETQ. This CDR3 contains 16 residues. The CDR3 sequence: CASSFTTGTVSYEQYF. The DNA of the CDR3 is TGCGCCAGCAGCTTTACGACCGGGACGGTCTCCTACGAGCAGTACTTC.

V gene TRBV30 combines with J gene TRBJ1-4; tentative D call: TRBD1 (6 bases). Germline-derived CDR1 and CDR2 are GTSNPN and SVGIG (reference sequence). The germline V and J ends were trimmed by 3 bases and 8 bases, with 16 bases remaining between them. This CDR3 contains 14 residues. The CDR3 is CAWRRGGAWEKLFF. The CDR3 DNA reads TGTGCCTGGAGAAGAGGGGGGGCGTGGGAAAAACTGTTTTTT.

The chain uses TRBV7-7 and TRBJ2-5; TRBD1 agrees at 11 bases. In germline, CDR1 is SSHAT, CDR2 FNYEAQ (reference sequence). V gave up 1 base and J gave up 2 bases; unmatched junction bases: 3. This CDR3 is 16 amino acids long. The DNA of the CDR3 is TGTGCCAGCAGCTTAGGTGGGGACAGGGGGCAAGAGACCCAGTACTTC. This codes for CASSLGGDRGQETQYF.

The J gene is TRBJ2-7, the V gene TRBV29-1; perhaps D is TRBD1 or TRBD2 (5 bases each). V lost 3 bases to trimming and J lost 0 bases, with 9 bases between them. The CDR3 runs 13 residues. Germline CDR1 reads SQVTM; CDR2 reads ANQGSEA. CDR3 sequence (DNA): TGCAGCGTTGAGGGACCCAGCTCCTACGAGCAGTACTTC. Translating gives CSVEGPSSYEQYF.

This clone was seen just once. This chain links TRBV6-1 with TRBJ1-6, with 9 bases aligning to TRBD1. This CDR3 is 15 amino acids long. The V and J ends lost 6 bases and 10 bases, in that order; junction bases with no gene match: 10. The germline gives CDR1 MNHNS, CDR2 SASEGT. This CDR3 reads CASSPDRGLGSPLHF. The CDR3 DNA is TGTGCCAGCAGCCCGGACAGGGGATTGGGGTCACCCCTCCACTTT.

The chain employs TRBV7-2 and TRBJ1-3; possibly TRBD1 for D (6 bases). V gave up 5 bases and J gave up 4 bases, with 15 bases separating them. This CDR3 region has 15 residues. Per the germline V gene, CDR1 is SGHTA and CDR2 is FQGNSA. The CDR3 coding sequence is TGTGCCAGCAGCCTAGGGGGGGAGTCCGGAAACACCATATATTTT. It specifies CASSLGGESGNTIYF.